A selection of T cell receptor beta chains follows, all from one sample in a study of blood T cell repertoires in COVID-19. The method was immunoSEQ multiplex PCR; TCRdb's version includes in-frame clones alone and lacks a portion of them. The sample has about 240,000 clones, approximately 88% seen once. Sequencing used PBMCs or T cells enriched from blood (not recorded which). The receptors originated from a woman aged 30 to 39 with acute COVID-19. The CDR3 runs from the conserved cysteine through the conserved F or W. Each record gives: clone size, J gene, D gene, V gene, CDR3 protein, CDR3 DNA. D genes are given only for firm matches. Expanded clones are given a class, and other clones once, few, many or no size at all.

-,TRBJ1-1,-,TRBV6-5,CASSYSGGADEAFF,TGTGCCAGCAGTTACTCAGGGGGGGCTGATGAAGCTTTCTTT
-,TRBJ1-2,TRBD1,TRBV7-9,CASSPEAYRGGYTF,TGTGCCAGCAGCCCAGAGGCTTACAGGGGTGGCTACACCTTC
-,TRBJ1-5,-,TRBV6-5,CASGTLSNQPQHF,TGTGCCAGTGGGACACTTAGCAATCAGCCCCAGCATTTT
few,TRBJ2-5,TRBD2,TRBV5-8,CASSYTSGGPGETQYF,TGTGCCAGCAGCTATACTAGCGGGGGGCCGGGAGAGACCCAGTACTTC
-,TRBJ2-7,TRBD2,TRBV5-8,CASRLSGGASYEQYF,TGTGCCAGCAGACTCAGCGGGGGGGCCTCCTACGAGCAGTACTTC
-,TRBJ1-1,-,TRBV14,CASSLEPPPTEAFF,TGTGCCAGCAGCCTCGAGCCCCCTCCCACTGAAGCTTTCTTT
-,TRBJ1-5,-,TRBV19,CASTDSFNQPQHF,TGTGCCAGTACGGACAGTTTCAATCAGCCCCAGCATTTT
once,TRBJ2-3,-,TRBV13,CASSLFASRTDTQYF,TGTGCCAGCAGCTTATTTGCTAGCCGCACAGATACGCAGTATTTT
-,TRBJ1-1,TRBD1,TRBV25-1,CASSQEGRQGTDVAFF,TGTGCCAGCAGCCAAGAGGGTAGACAGGGTACGGATGTAGCTTTCTTT
once,TRBJ1-5,-,TRBV4-1,CASSQGGVNQPQHF,TGCGCCAGCAGCCAAGGGGGGGTAAATCAGCCCCAGCATTTT
few,TRBJ2-3,TRBD2,TRBV7-2,CASSSNSGGAVTQYF,TGTGCCAGCAGCTCGAATAGCGGGGGGGCTGTTACGCAGTATTTT
-,TRBJ2-5,TRBD2,TRBV3-1/TRBV3-2,CASSQRGGPGQETQYF,TGTGCCAGCAGCCAGCGGGGGGGCCCTGGACAAGAGACCCAGTACTTC
-,TRBJ1-1,-,TRBV7-2,CASSTRWQEAEAFF,TGTGCCAGCAGCACAAGGTGGCAGGAGGCTGAAGCTTTCTTT
-,TRBJ2-5,-,TRBV3-1/TRBV3-2,CASSMDSQETQYF,TGTGCCAGCAGCATGGACAGCCAAGAGACCCAGTACTTC
-,TRBJ1-4,-,TRBV7-9,CASSPLDSSNEKLFF,TGTGCCAGCAGTCCGCTGGACAGTTCTAATGAAAAACTGTTTTTT
-,TRBJ1-5,-,TRBV12-3/TRBV12-4,CATARGYNQPQHF,TGTGCCACAGCTCGAGGTTACAATCAGCCCCAGCATTTT
-,TRBJ2-7,TRBD1,TRBV10-3,CAIRTDRGSYEQYF,TGTGCCATCAGGACGGACAGGGGCTCCTACGAGCAGTACTTC
-,TRBJ2-6,-,TRBV2,CASSEPRVSGANVLTF,TGTGCCAGCAGTGAGCCCAGGGTCTCCGGGGCCAACGTCCTGACTTTC
-,TRBJ2-5,-,TRBV2,CASSDSQETQYF,TGTGCCAGCAGTGATTCTCAGGAGACCCAGTACTTC
-,TRBJ2-7,-,TRBV6-5,CASSYSEGSYEQYF,TGTGCCAGCAGTTACTCGGAAGGGAGCTACGAGCAGTACTTC
-,TRBJ2-7,-,TRBV9,CASSPITGDFYEQYF,TGTGCCAGCAGCCCCATCACGGGTGACTTTTACGAGCAGTACTTC
-,TRBJ1-1,TRBD1,TRBV30,CAWRTGVLRWNTEAFF,TGTGCCTGGAGGACAGGGGTCCTACGTTGGAACACTGAAGCTTTCTTT
-,TRBJ2-1,-,TRBV5-1,CASSLALELGEQFF,TGCGCCAGCAGCTTGGCCCTAGAACTTGGGGAGCAGTTCTTC
once,TRBJ2-5,-,TRBV11-1,CASSPPTDLRGETQYF,TGTGCCAGCAGCCCCCCAACTGACTTACGGGGAGAGACCCAGTACTTC
once,TRBJ2-6,-,TRBV7-9,CASSDLRTLSSGANVLTF,TGTGCCAGCAGCGACCTTAGGACACTAAGCTCTGGGGCCAACGTCCTGACTTTC
once,TRBJ2-1,TRBD1,TRBV7-6,CASSLAGTGAYNEQFF,TGTGCCAGCAGCTTAGCAGGGACAGGGGCCTACAATGAGCAGTTCTTC
-,TRBJ1-5,-,TRBV19,CASSISNSNQPQHF,TGTGCCAGTAGTATATCCAATAGCAATCAGCCCCAGCATTTT
-,TRBJ1-1,-,TRBV18,CASSPQNEAEAFF,TGTGCCAGCTCCCCCCAAAATGAGGCTGAAGCTTTCTTT
-,TRBJ1-6,-,TRBV3-1/TRBV3-2,CASSHDRRNSPLHF,TGTGCCAGCAGCCACGACAGGAGGAATTCACCCCTCCACTTT
-,TRBJ2-7,TRBD1,TRBV11-2,CASSLAPQGQDYEQYF,TGTGCCAGCAGCCTAGCCCCTCAAGGACAGGACTACGAGCAGTACTTC
-,TRBJ2-2,-,TRBV7-2,CASSLWTFNTGELFF,TGTGCCAGCAGCTTATGGACATTTAACACCGGGGAGCTGTTTTTT
-,TRBJ1-2,-,TRBV5-4,CASSPGGSYGYTF,TGTGCCAGCAGCCCGGGGGGGAGCTATGGCTACACCTTC
-,TRBJ1-5,-,TRBV7-2,CASSQGPGQPQHF,TGTGCCAGCAGCCAAGGCCCAGGACAGCCCCAGCATTTT
-,TRBJ1-1,-,TRBV2,CASRVTDHRGTEAFF,TGTGCCAGCAGGGTCACAGATCACCGGGGAACTGAAGCTTTCTTT
-,TRBJ2-7,TRBD1,TRBV18,CASSRNPGQGNEQYF,TGTGCCAGCTCAAGAAACCCGGGACAGGGGAACGAGCAGTACTTC
-,TRBJ2-7,TRBD1,TRBV11-3,CASSPGTGDYEQYF,TGTGCCAGCAGCCCAGGGACAGGGGACTACGAGCAGTACTTC
-,TRBJ2-2,TRBD1,TRBV7-2,CASSLVQGAGGELFF,TGTGCCAGCAGCTTGGTACAGGGGGCTGGCGGGGAGCTGTTTTTT
-,TRBJ1-1,-,TRBV11-3,CASSFTSNTEAFF,TGTGCCAGCAGCTTTACTTCGAACACTGAAGCTTTCTTT
-,TRBJ2-7,TRBD2,TRBV11-2,CASSSQPRPLAGSYEQYF,TGTGCCAGCAGCTCCCAGCCCCGGCCGCTAGCGGGGTCCTACGAGCAGTACTTC
-,TRBJ2-7,TRBD2,TRBV29-1,CSVLAGASYEQYF,TGCAGCGTCCTAGCGGGGGCGAGCTACGAGCAGTACTTC